The 16 T cell receptor beta chains below all came from one sample that was sequenced in a study of vaccination and CD4 T cells after COVID-19. Once obtained from cultured CD4+ T cells, the DNA was sequenced using the Oncomine TCR Beta short-read assay. From the PCR reads, TCRdb called clonotypes with MiXCR, one entry per CDR3 protein. The sample consists of 16,000 or so distinct CDR3 sequences, roughly 58% of them appearing once. Treatment meaning: approximately nine-day PBMC culture with coronavirus spike peptide pools or control peptides (ViraFEST assay). These TCRs are of unknown antigen specificity. Material for sequencing was CD4+ T cells from blood, cultured in vitro. The origin of the receptors is a human donor who had recovered from COVID-19.

The chain combines TRBV20-1 with TRBJ2-3; D gene unclear. The germline gives CDR1 DFQATT, CDR2 SNEGSKA (reference sequence). Trimming cost V 0 bases and J 2 bases, with 9 bases left between them. This CDR3 is 14 amino acids long. CDR3 sequence: CSARDVGYTDTQYF. In nucleotides, the CDR3 is TGCAGTGCTAGAGATGTGGGCTACACAGATACGCAGTATTTT.

This clonotype was observed a handful of times. The genes are TRBV11-2 and TRBJ2-2; D unresolved. The CDR3 is 12 amino acids. Germline CDR1 and CDR2: SGHAT and FQNNGV. The V end was cut by 5 bases, the J end by 7 bases, with 8 bases between. CDR3 bases: TGTGCCAGCAGCCAACCCTTCGGGGAGCTGTTTTTT. This encodes CASSQPFGELFF. Filled out from reference TRBV11-2 and TRBJ2-2, the complete variable domain reads EAGVAQSPRYKIIEKRQSVAFWCNPISGHATLYWYQQILGQGPKLLIQFQNNGVVDDSQLPKDRFSAERLKGVDSTLKIQPAKLEDSAVYLCASSQPFGELFFGEGSRLTVL.

This clonotype was counted a few times. CDR3 loop: CASSLAGQSYSNQPQHF. The CDR3 coding sequence is TGTGCCAGCAGCTTGGCTGGACAGTCCTATAGCAATCAGCCCCAGCATTTT. V and J are TRBV5-8 and TRBJ1-5; D is perhaps TRBD1 (6 bases). In germline, CDR1 is SGHTS, CDR2 YDEGEE. There are 17 residues in the CDR3. Trimming took off 0 bases at V and 0 bases at J, with 13 bases between the two ends.

J is TRBJ1-2 and V is TRBV28; possible D gene TRBD1, 5 bases. Trimming removed 5 bases from V and 2 bases from J, with 12 bases in between. Looked up from germline, CDR1 is MDHEN and CDR2 is SYDVKM. The CDR3 loop spans 14 amino acids. In DNA, the CDR3 is TGTGCCAGCAGTGGAACAGGAGGAAACTATGGCTACACCTTC. It specifies CASSGTGGNYGYTF.

This clonotype was detected a few times. The CDR3 sequence is CASSERGGYNEQFF. The CDR3 DNA is TGTGCCAGCAGTGAAAGGGGAGGCTACAATGAGCAGTTCTTC. The chain employs TRBV6-1 and TRBJ2-1, with D perhaps TRBD2 (6 bases). Deletions cut 2 bases from V and 3 bases from J, with 8 bases between. The CDR3 has 14 residues. Germline CDR1 MNHNS, CDR2 SASEGT.

V gene TRBV7-2 combines with J gene TRBJ2-3; 9 bases agree with TRBD2. This CDR3 comprises 15 residues. Germline values: CDR1 SGHTA, CDR2 FQGNSA. Trimming removed 0 bases from V and 8 bases from J; junction bases left unmatched: 6. Here the CDR3 DNA reads TGTGCCAGCAGCTTAGCTAGCGGGGGATACGGTACGCAGTATTTT. Translation gives CASSLASGGYGTQYF.

This sequence joins TRBV28 and TRBJ2-1; TRBD2 aligns across 7 bases. The junction had 12 bases not matched to a gene; V was cut back by 5 bases and J by 2 bases. Germline V CDR1 and CDR2: MDHEN, SYDVKM. This CDR3 spans 17 amino acids. In DNA form, the CDR3 reads TGTGCCAGCAGTCTCCTGAGGGCGGGAGTTACCTACAATGAGCAGTTCTTC. It codes for CASSLLRAGVTYNEQFF.

This rearrangement joins TRBV7-2 to TRBJ2-3; D is tentatively TRBD1 or TRBD2 (7 bases each). V dropped 5 bases and J dropped 6 bases, with 15 bases sitting between them. From germline, CDR1 is SGHTA and CDR2 FQGNSA. CDR3 length: 14 residues. The CDR3 coding sequence is TGTGCCAGCAGCCCAAGGCAGGGGGGGGATACGCAGTATTTT. This codes for CASSPRQGGDTQYF.

This chain connects TRBV19 to TRBJ2-2, with D tentatively TRBD1 or TRBD2 (6 bases each). Germline V gene sequence: CDR1 LNHDA, CDR2 SQIVND (reference sequence). V lost 3 bases to trimming and J lost 6 bases, with 14 bases between them. The CDR3 has 15 amino acids. The CDR3 DNA reads TGTGCCAGTAGTATGATACGGGGGCTGGCCGGGGAGCTGTTTTTT. It translates to CASSMIRGLAGELFF.

Here the CDR3 reads CASSVQSSGANVLTF. The CDR3 DNA sequence: TGTGCCAGCAGCGTACAGAGCTCTGGGGCCAACGTCCTGACTTTC. The chain recombines TRBV9 with TRBJ2-6; D is unresolved. Looked up from germline, CDR1 is SGDLS and CDR2 is YYNGEE. V was cut by 1 base and J by 0 bases, with 5 bases left in between. The CDR3 is made up of 15 amino acids.

V usage is TRBV7-2 and J usage is TRBJ2-7; tentative D call: TRBD1 (6 bases). The V and J ends lost 5 bases and 3 bases respectively, with 14 bases between them. The CDR3 is made up of 14 amino acids. The germline CDR1 and CDR2 sequences are SGHTA and FQGNSA. The CDR3 DNA follows: TGTGCCAGCAGCCCCACAGGGTGGAACTACGAGCAGTACTTC. Protein sequence: CASSPTGWNYEQYF.

The gene calls are TRBV2 and TRBJ1-2; D is unclear. The CDR3 extends over 11 amino acids. The germline gives CDR1 SNHLY, CDR2 FYNNEI. V dropped 4 bases and J dropped 5 bases, with 5 bases sitting between them. CDR3: CASSGGYGYTF. The CDR3 DNA reads as TGTGCCAGCAGTGGGGGTTATGGCTACACCTTC. The full variable domain, completed using reference TRBV2 and TRBJ1-2, is EPEVTQTPSHQVTQMGQEVILRCVPISNHLYFYWYRQILGQKVEFLVSFYNNEISEKSEIFDDQFSVERPDGSNFTLKIRSTKLEDSAMYFCASSGGYGYTFGSGTRLTVV.

The CDR3, as DNA: TGCGCCAGCAGCACGGACTTGAGCTCCTACGAGCAGTACTTC. Translating it yields CASSTDLSSYEQYF. The chain has TRBV5-1 and TRBJ2-7; the D gene is possibly TRBD2 (5 bases). From germline, CDR1 is SGHRS and CDR2 YFSETQ. Trimming removed 4 bases at V and 0 bases at J, with 11 bases between. CDR3 length: 14 residues.

The chain has TRBV11-2 and TRBJ1-3; D possibly corresponds to TRBD1 (6 bases). The V gene lost 5 bases and the J gene lost 0 bases, with 14 bases spanning the gap. This CDR3 is built from 16 residues. The germline V gene encodes CDR1 SGHAT and CDR2 FQNNGV. CDR3 in amino acids: CASSLRGQNSGNTIYF. The CDR3 DNA sequence: TGTGCCAGCAGCCTCAGGGGTCAGAACTCTGGAAACACCATATATTTT.

The chain uses TRBV19 and TRBJ2-1, with no clear D. The length of the CDR3 is 14 residues. V gave up 0 bases and J gave up 9 bases, with 12 bases separating them. Germline lookup yields CDR1 LNHDA and CDR2 SQIVND (reference sequence). The CDR3 is CASSIEVPVIEQFF. DNA of the CDR3: TGTGCCAGTAGTATAGAGGTCCCGGTAATTGAGCAGTTCTTC.

This clonotype was detected only a few times. This chain connects TRBV20-1 to TRBJ2-2; 9 positions match TRBD1. V gave up 2 bases and J gave up 4 bases; unmatched junction bases: 8. The CDR3 has 16 amino acids. Germline lookup yields CDR1 DFQATT and CDR2 SNEGSKA (reference sequence). DNA of the CDR3: TGCAGTGCTAGACCTCGGGACAGGGTAATCACCGGGGAGCTGTTTTTT. As protein: CSARPRDRVITGELFF.